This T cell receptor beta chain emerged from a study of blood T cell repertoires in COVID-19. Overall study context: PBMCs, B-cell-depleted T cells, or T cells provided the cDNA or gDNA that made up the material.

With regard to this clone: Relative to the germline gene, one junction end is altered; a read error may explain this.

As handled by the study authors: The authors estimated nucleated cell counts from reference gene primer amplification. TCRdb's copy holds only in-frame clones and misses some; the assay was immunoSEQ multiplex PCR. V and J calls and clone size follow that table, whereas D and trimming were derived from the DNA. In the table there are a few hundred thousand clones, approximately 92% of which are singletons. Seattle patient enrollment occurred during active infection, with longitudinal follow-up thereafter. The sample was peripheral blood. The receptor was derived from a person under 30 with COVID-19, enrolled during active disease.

CDR3 nucleotides: TGTGCCAGCAGCTTTCAGGGGCTGAGCGCGGGCTTC. Translating it yields CASSFQGLSAGF. The chain employs TRBV5-4 and TRBJ2-7, with D perhaps matching TRBD1 (6 bases). The CDR3 length is 12 residues. Germline V gives CDR1 SGHNT, CDR2 YYREEE (reference sequence).